This T cell receptor (beta chain) emerged from a study of cytomegalovirus exposure and HLA in healthy donors (dated by TCRdb to about 2017). Turning to the overall study: An earlier analysis of approximately 640 of the donors reported approximately 270 Gb of sequence data and about 100 million unique TCR beta sequences from about 180 million T cells. An early release that covered roughly 600 HLA-typed donors contained approximately 300 gigabases of sequencing data and around 80 million unique TCR sequences. Of the approximately 400 genotyped donors, more than 75% were placed in the genetic ancestry cluster associated with self-reported Caucasian donors. The study aimed to test whether signatures of past pathogen exposure could be identified by cataloging public T cell receptors. The study profiled the T cell repertoires of about 720 subjects by immunosequencing and related them to cytomegalovirus serostatus. Along with the approximately 650-subject first cohort, a separate validation cohort of over 90 different subjects was used. High-throughput TCR immunosequencing, statistical association of individual TCRs with disease status, and machine learning were combined to predict cytomegalovirus infection status. In a later analysis, previously published TCR beta repertoires from several hundred donors were re-analyzed and high-resolution HLA genotyping was added so that TCR occurrence patterns could be studied. The later analysis used no new phenotypic data to find candidate immune exposures, relying instead on TCR beta sequences and their occurrence across donors. An earlier analysis of approximately 580 of the donors used high-throughput TCR beta sequencing to judge whether each TCR beta V gene segment behaved as functional or pseudogenic. Donor age, sex, ethnicity and CMV serostatus were collected together with the repertoire data. A later genetic analysis took genome-wide SNP genotypes for about 55% of the roughly 670 donors and used that subset as a discovery cohort. Every repertoire in the discovery cohort had been generated on one and the same sequencing platform. Both class I and class II loci were covered by HLA typing, at four-digit resolution. Typing coverage differed by locus: A, B, C, DRB1 and DQB1 were typed in roughly 620-640 donors, DQA1 in 522, DPA1 in some 570, and DPB1 in 472. Because of strong linkage in the cohort, a handful of DR-DQ haplotypes were treated as single units for association and clustering. On average, roughly 200,000 unique TCR beta nucleotide sequences were sequenced per donor among more than 350 genotyped donors of the cohort, with roughly 19% of those sequences being non-productive. Summary of the overall study and its limitations: The study listed 164 TCR beta chains as associated with cytomegalovirus. A later analysis associated 16,951 TCR beta sequences with specific HLA alleles at a false discovery rate of 0.05. A later analysis found that TCR association rates varied across HLA loci, with DRB1 alleles showing the most associated TCRs and HLA-C alleles the fewest. In vitro tests confirmed that a few of the cytomegalovirus-associated TCR beta chains recognize cytomegalovirus antigens. Because HLA typing was unavailable for some donors at each locus, only the typed subset was used in association tests. According to a later analysis, most CMV-associated TCR beta chains appeared to be HLA-restricted, and the HLA associations seemed to be driven largely by CMV exposure. Broadly in line with IMGT annotations, most TCR beta V segments showed up in productive rearrangements about 87% or about 30% of the time in an earlier analysis of approximately 600 of the donors. The authors suggested that the approach could potentially be generalized to other disease states and immunological phenotypes. A later genetic analysis reported fewer N-insertions in productive TCRs among donors in an Asian-associated ancestry cluster than the roughly 700-donor mean. Roughly uniform sequencing depth across donors was assumed in presence/absence analyses, although this assumption may not hold. While some public TCRs were present in many individuals, most TCR sequences turned up only very rarely across donors. A further reported finding was that TCR beta sequences accurately predicted the HLA-A and HLA-B alleles for most subjects in the first cohort. Because counts were too low, roughly 18 rarely observed V segments, including chromosome 9 orphons, were left out of the earlier analysis of some 640 of the donors. Compared with equally common non-associated chains, HLA-associated TCR beta chains in a later analysis were more clonally expanded and had lower generation probabilities. Cytomegalovirus status was reported to be diagnosed by the classifier with high specificity and sensitivity in both the original and validation cohorts. CMV serostatus was the only immune exposure information available for the cohort. Linkage disequilibrium might explain the correlated functional status among segregating V segments, but an unknown experimental factor could not be ruled out. Some IMGT-functional V segments, including TRBV6-2 and TRBV6-3, could not be told apart with the 87-base-pair reads, so those segments were excluded. The sequencing pipeline was judged likely to have produced a cluster of highly shared sequence variants as a technical artifact. V-gene and J-gene trimming of TCR beta chains was associated with a missense DCLRE1C variant in a later genetic analysis, and the association was replicated in an independent cohort. According to a later analysis, parvovirus B19, influenza, CMV and Epstein-Barr virus appeared linked to several top co-occurrence clusters. When HLA alleles, especially DR and DQ, strongly co-occurred, attributing TCR associations to individual alleles was difficult. Only TCR beta chains were sequenced in this cohort, and the absence of alpha or paired-chain data limited detectable features.

With regard to this clone: No cognate antigen has been identified for it. No much larger clone is present one base from it, and per-base qualities are unavailable.

In total, 666 healthy bone marrow donors made up the cohort. At the time of sampling, every cohort member was nominally healthy, though immune exposures that went unrecorded were likely present. The donor was CMV seropositive and was included in the group of almost 300 seropositive cohort members. A peripheral blood sample was collected from each donor, and TCR beta sequencing was performed on peripheral blood mononuclear cells. The Qiagen DNeasy Blood Extraction Kit was used to extract genomic DNA from the blood cell samples. CDR1 is given as MNHNS and CDR2 as SASEGT, both from the germline V gene. The CDR3 contains 15 residues, cysteine and phenylalanine counted. The only DNA kept is the CDR3, 45 bases in frame from the first base. Between the V and J ends, shortened by 8 bases and 2 bases respectively, the junction contains 18 bases. The library was made by the immunoSEQ multiplex PCR assay. For the multiplex PCR, a mixture combining 60 forward primers for TCR Vbeta segments and 13 reverse primers for TCR Jbeta segments was used. The CDR3 region of rearranged TCR beta genes was amplified from genomic DNA by a multiplex PCR assay. The Illumina HiSeq System was used to sequence the amplified TCR beta libraries as 87-base-pair reads. Per the authors' processing: Across the 600 to 700 repertoires, a later analysis counted tens of millions of unique TCR beta chains, roughly 11 million of which were shared by at least two donors. A nearest-neighbor algorithm error-corrected the raw reads and collapsed the reads into unique sequences, merging closely related sequences to remove PCR and sequencing errors. V, D and J gene segments were assigned by aligning CDR3 sequences to IMGT reference sequences. For a sequence to be retained, at least a six-nucleotide match to both a V gene segment and a J gene segment was required. Rearrangements were classified as productive when the CDR3 lacked stop codons and remained in frame with V and J, and all other rearrangements were classified as non-productive. Following IMGT convention, CDR3 was defined as the stretch from the second conserved V-encoded cysteine to the conserved J-encoded phenylalanine. In an earlier analysis of around 570 of the donors, sequences lacking an unambiguous match to a single V gene segment were excluded. An earlier analysis of several hundred of the donors called V segments functional above 56.7% productive rearrangements and segregating when the between-donor standard deviation exceeded 5%. A statistical classification framework was built for diagnosing cytomegalovirus status from the catalog of TCR beta chain sequences. V and J gene assignment, in a later analysis, came from comparing TCR nucleotide sequences with IMGT/GENE-DB human TR gene sequences. The TCRdist pipeline was used in a later analysis to assign CDR3 sequences and most-parsimonious VDJ recombination scenarios. In a later analysis, every TCR beta chain was defined by the combination of its CDR3 amino acid sequence and its V-gene family, and reads without a unique V-gene family were dropped. In a later analysis, around 650 highly shared, low-generation-probability nucleotide sequences were removed to address suspected cross-contamination and a sequencing artifact. A later analysis calculated a clonal expansion index for each public chain from normalized within-repertoire ranks of inferred template counts. In a later analysis, generation probabilities were computed using a VDJ recombination model fitted to out-of-frame rearrangements, and the results were checked against IGoR. In a later analysis, TCR-TCR, TCR-HLA and TCR-CMV co-occurrence was scored with hypergeometric tests, and a repertoire-size bias correction was applied to TCR pairs. A later analysis estimated false discovery rates by permuting HLA or CMV assignments 20 times. In a later analysis, co-occurring TCRs were grouped with DBSCAN, and TCRdist sequence similarity was added when clustering was performed within HLA-allele-positive subsets. For co-occurrence clustering, repertoires with fewer than 30,000 or more than 120,000 public chains were excluded, along with several repertoires with anomalous nucleotide sharing. TCRdb limited this immuneACCESS table to in-frame rearrangements with V and J called. A share of clones is missing; checked studies link under half to unresolved V genes, and the rest is unexplained. V, J and clone size were drawn from that table, and D and trimming were deduced from the DNA. This sample is represented by 95,000 to 100,000 clones; about 83% of them were singletons. The ten biggest clones cover 15% to 20% of the sample.

The rearranged segments are TRBV6-1 and TRBJ2-5; D gene: possibly TRBD2, on 5 matching bases. The sequenced sample was PBMCs. The receptor was isolated from a man aged 55 to 69 in good health and CMV-seropositive. Here the CDR3 is given as CASALRTGIQETQYF. The DNA sequence is as follows: TGTGCCAGCGCCTTAAGGACGGGAATACAAGAGACCCAGTACTTC.